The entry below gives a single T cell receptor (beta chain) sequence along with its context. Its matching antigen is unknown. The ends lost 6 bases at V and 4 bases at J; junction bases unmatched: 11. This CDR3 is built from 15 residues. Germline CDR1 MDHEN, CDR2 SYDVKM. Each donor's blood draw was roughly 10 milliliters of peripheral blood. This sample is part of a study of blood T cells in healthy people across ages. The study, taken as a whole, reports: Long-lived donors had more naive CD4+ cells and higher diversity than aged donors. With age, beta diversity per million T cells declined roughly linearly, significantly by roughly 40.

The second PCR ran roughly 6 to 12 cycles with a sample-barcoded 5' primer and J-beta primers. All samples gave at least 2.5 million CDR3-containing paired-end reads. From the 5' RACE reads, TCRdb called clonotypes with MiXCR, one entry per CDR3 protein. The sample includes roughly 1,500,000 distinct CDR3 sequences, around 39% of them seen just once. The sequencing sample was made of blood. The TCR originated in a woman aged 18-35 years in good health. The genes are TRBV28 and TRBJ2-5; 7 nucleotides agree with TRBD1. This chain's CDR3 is CASRPQGFFGETQYF. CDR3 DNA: TGTGCCAGCAGACCACAGGGGTTCTTTGGAGAGACCCAGTACTTC.